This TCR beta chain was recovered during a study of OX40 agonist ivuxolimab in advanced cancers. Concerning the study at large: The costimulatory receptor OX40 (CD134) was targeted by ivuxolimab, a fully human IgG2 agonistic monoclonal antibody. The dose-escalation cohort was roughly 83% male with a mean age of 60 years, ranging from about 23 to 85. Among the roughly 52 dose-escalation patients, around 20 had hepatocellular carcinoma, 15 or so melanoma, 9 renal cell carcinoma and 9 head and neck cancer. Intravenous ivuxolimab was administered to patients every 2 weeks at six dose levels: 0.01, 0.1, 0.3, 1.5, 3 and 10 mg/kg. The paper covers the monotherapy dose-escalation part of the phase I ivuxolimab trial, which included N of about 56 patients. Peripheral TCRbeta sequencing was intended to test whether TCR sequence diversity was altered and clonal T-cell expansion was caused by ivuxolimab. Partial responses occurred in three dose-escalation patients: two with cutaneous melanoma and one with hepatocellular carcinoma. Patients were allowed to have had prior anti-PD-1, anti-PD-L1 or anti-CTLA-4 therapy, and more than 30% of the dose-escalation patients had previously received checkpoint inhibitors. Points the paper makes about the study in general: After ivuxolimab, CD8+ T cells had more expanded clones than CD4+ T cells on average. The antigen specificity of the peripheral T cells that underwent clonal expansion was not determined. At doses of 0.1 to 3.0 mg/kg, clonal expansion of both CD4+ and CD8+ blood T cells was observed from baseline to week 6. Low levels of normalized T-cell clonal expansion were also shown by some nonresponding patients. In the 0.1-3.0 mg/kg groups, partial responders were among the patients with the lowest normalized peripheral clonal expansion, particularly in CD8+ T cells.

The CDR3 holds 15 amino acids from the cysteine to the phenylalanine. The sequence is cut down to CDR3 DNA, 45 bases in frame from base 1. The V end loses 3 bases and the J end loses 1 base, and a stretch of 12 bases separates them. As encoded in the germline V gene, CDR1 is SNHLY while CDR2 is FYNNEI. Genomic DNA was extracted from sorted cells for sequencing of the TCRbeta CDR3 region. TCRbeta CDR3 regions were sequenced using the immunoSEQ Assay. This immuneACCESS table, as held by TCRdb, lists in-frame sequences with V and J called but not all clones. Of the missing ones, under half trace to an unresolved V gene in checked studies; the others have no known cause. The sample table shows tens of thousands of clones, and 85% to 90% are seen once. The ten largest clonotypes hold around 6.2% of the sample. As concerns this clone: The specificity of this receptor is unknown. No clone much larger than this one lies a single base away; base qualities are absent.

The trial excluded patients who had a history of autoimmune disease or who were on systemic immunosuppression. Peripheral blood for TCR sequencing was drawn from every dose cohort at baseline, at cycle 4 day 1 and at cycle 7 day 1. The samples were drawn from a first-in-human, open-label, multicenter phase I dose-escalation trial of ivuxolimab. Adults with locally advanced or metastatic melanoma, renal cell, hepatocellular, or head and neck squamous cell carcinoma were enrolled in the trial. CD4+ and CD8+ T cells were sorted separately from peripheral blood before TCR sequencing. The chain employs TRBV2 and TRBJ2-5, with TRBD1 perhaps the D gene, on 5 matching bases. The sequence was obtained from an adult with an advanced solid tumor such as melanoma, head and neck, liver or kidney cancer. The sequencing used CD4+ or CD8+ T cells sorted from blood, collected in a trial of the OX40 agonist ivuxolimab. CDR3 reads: CASSEILTGQETQYF. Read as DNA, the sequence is TGTGCCAGCAGTGAGATTCTTACAGGCCAAGAGACCCAGTACTTC.